This T cell receptor (beta chain) derives from a study of blood T cell repertoires in COVID-19. Turning to the study itself: PBMCs, B-cell-depleted T cells, or T cells were the source of the cDNA or gDNA that made up the material.

Enrolled through a virtual design, the participants were between roughly 18 and 90 years of age and came from 24 US areas. Trimming cost V 2 bases and J 2 bases; bases outside gene matches: 12. Germline V CDR1 and CDR2: MNHEY, SMNVEV (reference sequence). There are 19 residues in the CDR3. The method was immunoSEQ multiplex PCR; TCRdb's version includes in-frame clones alone and lacks a portion of them. The sample contains about 380,000 clones, about 90% of which appear only once. The sequence came from a man aged 25 to 40 who had recovered from COVID-19. The chain is built from TRBV27 and TRBJ1-3; 10 nucleotides align to TRBD1. What was sequenced was PBMCs or T cells enriched from blood (not recorded which). The CDR3 sequence is CASSLPGQGVTGPGNTIYF. As DNA, the CDR3 is TGTGCCAGCAGTTTACCCGGACAGGGGGTTACTGGGCCTGGAAACACCATATATTTT.